A single sample gave rise to the 24 T cell receptor beta chains below, sequenced in a study of shared clonotypes between healthy human individuals. Only in-frame clones appear in the TCRdb table, and some are missing; sequencing was by immunoSEQ multiplex PCR. The sample holds some 2.1 million clones; over 85% are singletons and the top ten take under 0.15%. The material sequenced was naive CD4+ T cells sorted from blood. Described subset: CD45RA+ positively selected. Receptors originate from a man between 18 and 29 years old in good health.

Comments on this clone: A single base separates this from a much larger clone, so it may be a read error. The sample contains more than one DNA sequence encoding this CDR3. The chain employs TRBV30 and TRBJ2-3, with D hard to call. With 0 bases removed from V and 0 bases from J, the gap between germline ends came to 4 bases. The germline V gene encodes CDR1 GTSNPN and CDR2 SVGIG (reference sequence). CDR3 length: 13 amino acids. In DNA form, the CDR3 reads TGTGCCTGGAGTGTAATTAGCACAGATACGCAGTATTTT. It codes for CAWSVISTDTQYF.

The V call is TRBV5-6, the J call TRBJ2-7; D unresolved. Trimming pared 2 bases from V and 7 bases from J, leaving 10 bases between. Germline CDR1 reads SGHDT; CDR2 reads YYEEEE. This CDR3 spans 12 amino acids. The CDR3 coding sequence is TGTGCCAGCAGCTTAGTGGTAGGTGAGCAGTACTTC. Amino acid sequence: CASSLVVGEQYF.

This chain's CDR3 is CASSSVAGSYEQYF. The CDR3 DNA reads as TGTGCCAGCAGTTCCGTAGCGGGGTCATACGAGCAGTACTTC. The chain uses TRBV28 and TRBJ2-7; TRBD2 agrees at 8 bases. Germline CDR1 MDHEN, CDR2 SYDVKM. The CDR3 has 14 amino acids. The V gene end was trimmed by 4 bases and the J gene end by 4 bases; junction bases not matched to a gene: 6.

Notes on this clone: Additional DNA sequences in this sample encode the identical CDR3. The rearrangement links TRBV6-5 to TRBJ2-5; D unclear. CDR1 and CDR2 (germline): MNHEY, SVGAGI. The CDR3 totals 11 residues. V lost 3 bases and J lost 2, with 1 base in between. The DNA of the CDR3 is TGTGCCAGCAGTTATCAAGAGACCCAGTACTTC. Translating gives CASSYQETQYF.

The chain recombines TRBV30 with TRBJ2-3; a weak D match, TRBD2 (5 bases). Germline V CDR1 and CDR2: GTSNPN, SVGIG (reference sequence). The CDR3 is made up of 17 amino acids. With 0 bases removed from V and 0 bases from J, the gap between germline ends came to 16 bases. The CDR3, as DNA: TGTGCCTGGAGTGTAGCCCTGGACTGGACTAGCACAGATACGCAGTATTTT. As protein: CAWSVALDWTSTDTQYF.

Remarks on this clone: This CDR3 is also generated by other DNA sequences in the sample. The CDR3 DNA reads TGTGCCACGCAAAACACCGGGGAGCTGTTTTTT. Its protein is CATQNTGELFF. This sequence joins TRBV19 and TRBJ2-2, with D hard to call. V was shortened by 10 bases and J by 2 bases, with 5 bases between the two germline ends. In germline, CDR1 is LNHDA, CDR2 SQIVND (reference sequence). The CDR3 is 11 amino acids.

The chain joins TRBV19 to TRBJ2-2; D not certain. Germline CDR1 reads LNHDA; CDR2 reads SQIVND (reference sequence). The CDR3 has 12 residues. V lost 8 bases and J 4 bases, leaving 8 bases between the germline ends. CDR3 loop: CASSFLTGELFF. The CDR3 coding sequence is TGTGCCAGTTCTTTCCTCACCGGGGAGCTGTTTTTT.

The rearrangement links TRBV28 to TRBJ2-7; D might be TRBD2 (7 bases). In germline, CDR1 is MDHEN, CDR2 SYDVKM. CDR3 length: 14 amino acids. V lost 2 bases and J 2 bases, leaving 10 bases between the germline ends. This CDR3 is CASSLRGGAYEQYF. CDR3 coding DNA: TGTGCCAGCAGTTTAAGAGGGGGGGCCTACGAGCAGTACTTC.

The V and J genes are TRBV5-1 and TRBJ2-3; TRBD2 agrees at 8 bases. The CDR3 sequence is 17 residues long. After removal of 0 bases from V and 0 bases from J, the junction contained 6 bases not matched to a gene. Germline V gene lookup returns CDR1 SGHRS and CDR2 YFSETQ. Written as DNA, the CDR3 is TGCGCCAGCAGCTTGGGACAGCGGGGGCCTAGCACAGATACGCAGTATTTT. Its protein is CASSLGQRGPSTDTQYF.

The chain combines TRBV9 with TRBJ1-1; D is uncertain. Germline assignment: CDR1 SGDLS and CDR2 YYNGEE. The CDR3 has 13 amino acids. Trimming cost V 0 bases and J 4 bases, with 7 bases left between them. CDR3 sequence: CASSVDTFTEAFF. The CDR3 nucleotides are TGTGCCAGCAGCGTAGACACGTTCACTGAAGCTTTCTTT.

The J gene is TRBJ2-7, the V gene TRBV11-2; TRBD1 agrees at 9 bases. The germline V gene encodes CDR1 SGHAT and CDR2 FQNNGV. The V and J ends lost 6 bases and 0 bases, in that order; junction bases with no gene match: 15. There are 18 residues in the CDR3. The CDR3, as DNA: TGTGCCAGCAGTAAAACAGGGGGCCTTAGGTGGAGCTCCTACGAGCAGTACTTC. Amino acid sequence: CASSKTGGLRWSSYEQYF.

This clone appeared a few times. The rearrangement uses TRBV7-9 and TRBJ1-6; 10 bases fit TRBD1. V trimming: 1 base; J trimming: 10 bases; junction bases outside the gene matches: 7. In germline, CDR1 is SEHNR, CDR2 FQNEAQ (reference sequence). The CDR3 contains 16 residues. As DNA, the CDR3 is TGTGCCAGCAGCTTAGATAGCGGGACAGGGGAATCACCCCTCCACTTT. Amino acid sequence: CASSLDSGTGESPLHF. Looking up the rest from reference TRBV7-9 and TRBJ1-6 gives the full variable domain: DTGVSQNPRHKITKRGQNVTFRCDPISEHNRLYWYRQTLGQGPEFLTYFQNEAQLEKSRLLSDRFSAERPKGSFSTLEIQRTEQGDSAMYLCASSLDSGTGESPLHFGNGTRLTVT.

Worth noting for this clone: The same CDR3 arises from other DNA sequences in this sample as well. The rearrangement uses TRBV9 and TRBJ1-5; 8 positions agree with TRBD1. Germline CDR1 and CDR2: SGDLS and YYNGEE. The V gene end was trimmed by 5 bases and the J gene end by 3 bases; junction bases not matched to a gene: 4. This CDR3 comprises 14 residues. The CDR3: CASSGQGHNQPQHF. The DNA for the CDR3 is TGTGCCAGCAGTGGACAGGGCCACAATCAGCCCCAGCATTTT.

This clone is a singleton in its sample. The CDR3 coding sequence is TGTGCCAGCAGTTCCGGACAGGGAATAACCTACGAGCAGTACTTC. This gives the protein CASSSGQGITYEQYF. The V gene is TRBV27, the J gene TRBJ2-7; 8 bases fit TRBD1. J lost 2 bases, V lost 4 bases, and 7 bases had no gene match. The CDR3 consists of 15 residues. Germline-derived CDR1 and CDR2 are MNHEY and SMNVEV (reference sequence).

Points on this clone: This sample also contains other DNA sequences that code for the same CDR3. The rearrangement joins TRBV18 to TRBJ2-7, with 7 bases lining up with TRBD1. V dropped 1 base and J dropped 6; count of bases not matched to a gene: 3. The CDR3 runs 13 residues. Germline assignment: CDR1 KGHSH and CDR2 LQKENI. The CDR3 is CASSPLSGGEQYF. In DNA form, the CDR3 reads TGTGCCAGCTCACCACTATCAGGGGGCGAGCAGTACTTC.

This clone was counted once. The rearrangement uses TRBV30 and TRBJ2-7; 12 bases agree with TRBD2. The CDR3 is made up of 14 amino acids. Trimming took 5 bases from V and 6 from J; bases not matched to a gene: 8. Germline loops: CDR1 GTSNPN, CDR2 SVGIG (reference sequence). CDR3 DNA: TGTGCCTGGCGACTAGCGGGGGCACAGGGCGAGCAGTACTTC. Its translation is CAWRLAGAQGEQYF.

This clone was detected once. The V call is TRBV10-3, the J call TRBJ2-2; 9 bases line up with TRBD1. With 4 bases clipped from V and 0 bases from J, the junction kept 0 bases outside the gene matches. The CDR3 spans 15 residues. The germline V gene encodes CDR1 ENHRY and CDR2 SYGVKD. Here the CDR3 reads CAISGDRANTGELFF. The DNA of the CDR3 is TGTGCCATCAGTGGGGACAGGGCGAACACCGGGGAGCTGTTTTTT.

This clone was seen just once. V is TRBV9 and J is TRBJ1-1, with no clear D. V lost 0 bases to trimming and J lost 6 bases, with 18 bases between them. Per the germline V gene, CDR1 is SGDLS and CDR2 is YYNGEE. This CDR3 region has 16 residues. The CDR3 loop is CASSVGPSGLKAEAFF. In nucleotides, the CDR3 is TGTGCCAGCAGCGTAGGCCCCTCCGGGTTAAAGGCTGAAGCTTTCTTT.

The chain joins TRBV2 to TRBJ1-5; 8 nucleotides align to TRBD1. The CDR3 spans 13 residues. V shed 8 bases, J shed 5 bases, and the junction held 5 bases outside the gene matches. Germline lookup yields CDR1 SNHLY and CDR2 FYNNEI. The CDR3 protein is CASEIQGDQPQHF. The CDR3, as DNA: TGTGCCAGCGAAATACAGGGGGATCAGCCCCAGCATTTT.

The rearrangement uses TRBV5-6 and TRBJ2-1; D possibly matches TRBD1 or TRBD2 (5 bases each). CDR3 length: 13 residues. Germline V gene data show CDR1 as SGHDT and CDR2 as YYEEEE. The ends were cut back, 3 bases at V and 7 bases at J, with 11 bases in the middle. The CDR3 is CASSYQGPNEQFF. Here the CDR3 DNA reads TGTGCCAGCAGCTACCAGGGACCGAATGAGCAGTTCTTC.

This clone was seen just once. The chain links TRBV6-6 to TRBJ2-7, with 8 bases matching TRBD2. The V and J ends lost 0 bases and 4 bases, in that order; junction bases with no gene match: 5. There are 15 residues in the CDR3. The germline gives CDR1 MNHNY, CDR2 SVGAGI (reference sequence). The chain's CDR3 is CASSYSSGRSYEQYF. For the CDR3, the DNA is TGTGCCAGCAGTTACTCCAGCGGGAGAAGTTACGAGCAGTACTTC.

V gene TRBV11-2 combines with J gene TRBJ2-7; D is unclear. Trimming shortened V by 4 bases and J by 1 base, and 17 bases separated the two germline ends. The CDR3 length is 16 residues. Per germline, CDR1 SGHAT and CDR2 FQNNGV. The CDR3 region has the DNA TGTGCCAGCAGCTCCCGAGAGGAGAAGGAATCCTACGAGCAGTACTTC. It yields the protein CASSSREEKESYEQYF.

The chain carries TRBV7-2 and TRBJ1-2, with 7 bases that match TRBD1. The CDR3 has 15 amino acids. The germline V gene has CDR1 SGHTA and CDR2 FQGNSA. V gave up 3 bases and J gave up 2 bases; unmatched junction bases: 6. Written as DNA, the CDR3 is TGTGCCAGCAGCTTGGCCGGGACAGTGAACTATGGCTACACCTTC. This translates into CASSLAGTVNYGYTF.

The chain carries TRBV7-6 and TRBJ2-5; TRBD1 or TRBD2 may be the D gene (5 bases each). The germline CDR1 and CDR2 sequences are SGHVS and FNYEAQ. Between the trimmed V and J ends, which lost 1 base and 8 bases, there was a span of 11 bases. CDR3 length equals 13 residues. DNA for the CDR3: TGTGCCAGCAGCTTAGGACTCAGGGACACCCAGTACTTC. Translation gives CASSLGLRDTQYF.